A selection of T cell receptor beta chains follows, all from one sample in a study of OX40 agonist ivuxolimab in advanced cancers. Assay used: immunoSEQ multiplex PCR; TCRdb lists only in-frame clones, some missing. The table includes around 61,000 clones, approximately 90% detected once. The sample consisted of CD4+ or CD8+ T cells sorted from blood, taken in a trial of the OX40 agonist ivuxolimab. These receptors were collected from an adult with an advanced solid tumor such as melanoma, head and neck, liver or kidney cancer. CDR3s include the opening cysteine and the closing phenylalanine or tryptophan. D genes are given only for firm matches. Not all rows give a size; the values are once, few, many and, for expanded clones, a class.

NA	TRBJ2-2	TRBV20-1	NA	TGCAGTGCAAGCCAGCACGGGGAGCTGTTTTTT	CSASQHGELFF
NA	TRBJ2-1	TRBV19	NA	TGTGCCAGTAGCATACTAGTGGGGGATGAGCAGTTCTTC	CASSILVGDEQFF
NA	TRBJ1-2	TRBV28	NA	TGTGCCAGCAGTTTATCAGGTTATACCTATGGCTACACCTTC	CASSLSGYTYGYTF
NA	TRBJ2-3	TRBV12-5	NA	TGTGCTAGTGGTTTGGTGGTTGTTACAGGTAGGGGAGGCACAGATACGCAGTATTTT	CASGLVVVTGRGGTDTQYF
NA	TRBJ2-3	TRBV7-3	TRBD2	TGTGCCAGCAGCTTGATAGCGGGGGGATTGGATACGCAGTATTTT	CASSLIAGGLDTQYF
NA	TRBJ2-1	TRBV9	TRBD2	TGTGCCAGCAGCGCGGGGGGAGCCACCTACAATGAGCAGTTCTTC	CASSAGGATYNEQFF
NA	TRBJ1-1	TRBV4-3	TRBD1	TGCGCCAGCAGCCCGGACAGGGCTAAGAACACTGAAGCTTTCTTT	CASSPDRAKNTEAFF
NA	TRBJ1-5	TRBV6-5	NA	TGTGCCAGCAGTATGGTTTGGGGCGGCAATCAGCCCCAGCATTTT	CASSMVWGGNQPQHF
NA	TRBJ2-5	TRBV6-5	TRBD1	TGTGCCAGCAGCCAGGGGGAAGAAGGTCAAGAGACCCAGTACTTC	CASSQGEEGQETQYF
few	TRBJ1-5	TRBV4-1	NA	TGCGCCAGCAGCAACCCGGACAGCAATCAGCCCCAGCATTTT	CASSNPDSNQPQHF
NA	TRBJ1-1	TRBV5-4	TRBD1	TGTGCCAGCAGTCGACAGGGGGTGAACACTGAAGCTTTCTTT	CASSRQGVNTEAFF
NA	TRBJ2-1	TRBV30	NA	TGTGCCTGGAGTGTATTGGGACATGAGCAGTTCTTC	CAWSVLGHEQFF
NA	TRBJ2-6	TRBV6-6	NA	TGTGCCAGCAGTTATTCTTCCTCTGGGGCCAACGTCCTGACTTTC	CASSYSSSGANVLTF
NA	TRBJ1-5	TRBV9	NA	TGTGCCAGCAGCCCAGGGACATCGCGCAATCAGCCCCAGCATTTT	CASSPGTSRNQPQHF
NA	TRBJ1-1	TRBV10-3	NA	TGTGCCATCAGTGAGTGGCAGAACACTGAAGCTTTCTTT	CAISEWQNTEAFF
NA	TRBJ1-2	TRBV9	NA	TGTGCCAGCAGCGTGGAGGGGGTCCTCCCTAACTATGGCTACACCTTC	CASSVEGVLPNYGYTF
NA	TRBJ2-1	TRBV30	TRBD2	TGTGCCTGGAGCTGGGACTACTACAATGAGCAGTTCTTC	CAWSWDYYNEQFF
NA	TRBJ2-5	TRBV7-9	NA	TGTGCCAGCAGCTTAGGATCTTGGGGCGGAGAGACCCAGTACTTC	CASSLGSWGGETQYF